A single sample is the source of the 32 T cell receptor beta chains below, sequenced in a study of T cell clones after liver transplantation (dated by TCRdb to about 2019). Explained via the paper, the time point label denotes: pre-transplant. The library was generated by the immunoSEQ multiplex PCR assay. TCRdb re-hosts the immuneACCESS table, in-frame sequences only. Its copies lack some clones; in the studies checked, an unresolved V gene accounts for under half of them, and the cause for the rest is not known. Recorded for this sample are more than 15,000 clones; approximately 88% of them occurred a single time. The top ten clones comprise 10% to 15% of the sample. The starting material was CD8+ T cells from blood, obtained before liver transplant. The source is a human donor who received a liver transplant.

The chain is built from TRBV19 and TRBJ1-1; the match to TRBD1 covers 7 bases. The CDR3 is 14 amino acids. V was pared by 6 bases and J by 0 bases, with 4 bases of the junction left unmatched. Per the germline V gene, CDR1 is LNHDA and CDR2 is SQIVND (reference sequence). For the CDR3, the DNA is TGTGCCAGTAGCTACAGGGGCTTGAACACTGAAGCTTTCTTT. Its protein is CASSYRGLNTEAFF.

The rearrangement links TRBV14 to TRBJ1-1; D is ambiguous. Germline assignment: CDR1 SGHDN and CDR2 FVKESK. This CDR3 contains 11 residues. V was shortened by 4 bases and J by 4 bases, with 4 bases between the two germline ends. In DNA, the CDR3 is TGTGCCAGCAGCCCCGGCACTGAAGCTTTCTTT. It specifies CASSPGTEAFF.

J is TRBJ2-3 and V is TRBV28, with 8 bases aligning to TRBD1. With 4 bases clipped from V and 5 bases from J, the junction kept 8 bases outside the gene matches. CDR1 MDHEN and CDR2 SYDVKM come from the germline V gene. This CDR3 has 15 amino acids. In nucleotides, the CDR3 is TGTGCCAGCAGTTCCATATCAGGGGGCAGAGATACGCAGTATTTT. It specifies CASSSISGGRDTQYF.

This rearrangement joins TRBV19 to TRBJ1-5; the D is unclear. The V end was cut by 8 bases, the J end by 5 bases, with 16 bases between. The CDR3 extends over 14 amino acids. CDR1 and CDR2 (germline): LNHDA, SQIVND (reference sequence). This CDR3 reads CASHPGQLDQPQHF. The CDR3 DNA reads TGTGCCAGTCACCCCGGGCAATTGGATCAGCCCCAGCATTTT. The full variable domain, rest sourced from reference TRBV19 and TRBJ1-5, is DGGITQSPKYLFRKEGQNVTLSCEQNLNHDAMYWYRQDPGQGLRLIYYSQIVNDFQKGDIAEGYSVSREKKESFPLTVTSAQKNPTAFYLCASHPGQLDQPQHFGDGTRLSIL.

This clone was recorded once. The chain recombines TRBV5-1 with TRBJ1-4; perhaps TRBD1 as D (6 bases). V was clipped by 2 bases and J by 5 bases, with 16 bases between them. The CDR3 contains 16 residues. The germline V gene has CDR1 SGHRS and CDR2 YFSETQ. CDR3 in DNA: TGCGCCAGCAGCTTTTCGGCAGGGGAGGGGAATGAAAAACTGTTTTTT. Protein product: CASSFSAGEGNEKLFF.

This clone came up a few times. The chain uses TRBV29-1 and TRBJ2-1; D remains unclear. V lost 6 bases and J 0 bases, leaving 18 bases between the germline ends. This CDR3 spans 16 amino acids. The germline V gene encodes CDR1 SQVTM and CDR2 ANQGSEA. CDR3 region: CSVPALIPSSYNEQFF. CDR3 nucleotide sequence: TGCAGCGTCCCAGCCCTTATTCCAAGCTCCTACAATGAGCAGTTCTTC.

The V call is TRBV25-1, the J call TRBJ1-2; D gene uncertain. There are 16 residues in the CDR3. V was clipped by 2 bases and J by 2 bases, with 15 bases between them. Germline V lookup: CDR1 MGHDK, CDR2 SYGVNS. Here the CDR3 reads CASSEPGQSGNYGYTF. The CDR3 DNA reads as TGTGCCAGCAGTGAACCGGGTCAGAGCGGGAACTATGGCTACACCTTC.

This chain joins TRBV28 and TRBJ2-7; D unclear. Germline V gene data show CDR1 as MDHEN and CDR2 as SYDVKM. The CDR3 is 14 residues long. Trimming left V 3 bases short and J 0 bases short, with 9 bases between. The CDR3 is CASSFAHISYEQYF. DNA of the CDR3: TGTGCCAGCAGTTTCGCCCATATCTCCTACGAGCAGTACTTC.

V and J are TRBV7-9 and TRBJ1-3; no reliable D call. The CDR3 sequence is 15 residues long. CDR1 and CDR2 (germline): SEHNR, FQNEAQ (reference sequence). The ends were cut back, 3 bases at V and 4 bases at J, with 13 bases in the middle. For the CDR3, the DNA is TGTGCCAGCAGCTTTTTTCGGTCCCCCGGAAACACCATATATTTT. It is translated as CASSFFRSPGNTIYF.

V is TRBV6-5 and J is TRBJ2-1; TRBD1 agrees at 7 bases. The CDR3 length is 14 residues. CDR1 and CDR2 from the germline V gene are MNHEY and SVGAGI. After removal of 4 bases from V and 5 bases from J, the junction contained 5 bases not matched to a gene. The CDR3 sequence: CASSSGQPNNEQFF. In DNA, the CDR3 is TGTGCCAGCAGTTCGGGACAGCCGAACAATGAGCAGTTCTTC.

V and J are TRBV7-6 and TRBJ2-2; 7 nucleotides align to TRBD2. In germline, CDR1 is SGHVS, CDR2 FNYEAQ. The CDR3 is 15 amino acids. Losses at the gene ends were 5 bases for V and 5 bases for J; bases not matched to a gene: 8. The CDR3 is CASSALAEATGELFF. CDR3 bases: TGTGCCAGCAGCGCGCTAGCGGAAGCTACCGGGGAGCTGTTTTTT.

This chain connects TRBV4-2 to TRBJ1-2; the D is unclear. The CDR3 spans 16 residues. The germline V and J ends were trimmed by 0 bases and 5 bases, with 16 bases remaining between them. Germline V gene sequence: CDR1 LGHNA, CDR2 YNFKEQ. The CDR3 DNA reads as TGTGCCAGCAGCCAAGACTCTACGGGCGGTCAGTATGGCTACACCTTC. Protein sequence: CASSQDSTGGQYGYTF.

This sequence joins TRBV9 and TRBJ2-2; no clear D. Between the trimmed V and J ends, which lost 2 bases and 0 bases, there was a span of 8 bases. This CDR3 has 15 amino acids. Per germline, CDR1 SGDLS and CDR2 YYNGEE. CDR3 nucleotides: TGTGCCAGCAGCGTTCACTTAACGAACACCGGGGAGCTGTTTTTT. It codes for CASSVHLTNTGELFF.

The genes are TRBV11-2 and TRBJ1-2; no firm D call. The CDR3 is 14 residues long. Per germline, CDR1 SGHAT and CDR2 FQNNGV. Trimming pared 2 bases from V and 5 bases from J, leaving 12 bases between. The CDR3 DNA reads as TGTGCCAGCAGCTTATGGATGGAACTTTATGGCTACACCTTC. This encodes CASSLWMELYGYTF.

The gene calls are TRBV27 and TRBJ2-2; 13 nucleotides align to TRBD2. Germline CDR1 is MNHEY and CDR2 is SMNVEV (reference sequence). This CDR3 comprises 18 residues. With 2 bases clipped from V and 6 bases from J, the junction kept 9 bases outside the gene matches. This chain's CDR3 is CASSLPSPGLAGPGELFF. The CDR3, as DNA: TGTGCCAGCAGTTTACCATCCCCGGGACTAGCGGGACCCGGGGAGCTGTTTTTT.

CDR3 nucleotides: TGTGCCAGTAGCCTAGCGGGTCTATACGAGCAGTACTTC. This codes for CASSLAGLYEQYF. The J gene is TRBJ2-7, the V gene TRBV19, with 8 bases matching TRBD2. The CDR3 loop spans 13 amino acids. V dropped 6 bases and J dropped 4; count of bases not matched to a gene: 5. Germline loops: CDR1 LNHDA, CDR2 SQIVND (reference sequence).

The rearrangement uses TRBV18 and TRBJ2-2, with D possibly being TRBD2 (5 bases). Germline V gene data show CDR1 as KGHSH and CDR2 as LQKENI. Trimming pared 0 bases from V and 0 bases from J, leaving 8 bases between. This CDR3 has 16 amino acids. Written as DNA, the CDR3 is TGTGCCAGCTCACCACCTAGCGCAACGAACACCGGGGAGCTGTTTTTT. Encoded protein: CASSPPSATNTGELFF.

The chain combines TRBV27 with TRBJ1-2; 7 bases are a match to TRBD1. The germline V gene encodes CDR1 MNHEY and CDR2 SMNVEV (reference sequence). The junction had 12 bases not matched to a gene; V was cut back by 5 bases and J by 3 bases. CDR3 length: 16 amino acids. The CDR3 sequence is CASSPSGGQYHYGYTF. CDR3 bases: TGTGCCAGCAGTCCATCAGGGGGGCAGTACCACTATGGCTACACCTTC.

The J gene is TRBJ2-7, the V gene TRBV5-8; the D call may be TRBD1 or TRBD2 (5 bases each). Trimming pared 6 bases from V and 5 bases from J, leaving 12 bases between. CDR3 length: 12 residues. CDR1 and CDR2 from the germline V gene are SGHTS and YDEGEE. CDR3 bases: TGTGCCAGCAATTGGCTGGGGGACGAGCAGTACTTC. Translated, it gives CASNWLGDEQYF.

In DNA form, the CDR3 reads TGTGCCCGCGAGGGGATGTATGGGGCTGGCTATGGCTACACCTTC. It codes for CAREGMYGAGYGYTF. This sequence joins TRBV30 and TRBJ1-2; possible D gene TRBD1, 5 bases. Germline V CDR1 and CDR2: GTSNPN, SVGIG (reference sequence). The CDR3 extends over 15 amino acids. Trimming took off 8 bases at V and 4 bases at J, with 23 bases between the two ends.

This chain connects TRBV19 to TRBJ2-1; D unresolved. Trimming took off 1 base at V and 6 bases at J, with 7 bases between the two ends. Germline V lookup: CDR1 LNHDA, CDR2 SQIVND (reference sequence). CDR3 length: 13 amino acids. The CDR3 DNA sequence: TGTGCCAGTAGTATAGGGCCGGCCAATGAGCAGTTCTTC. Its protein is CASSIGPANEQFF. Filled out from reference TRBV19 and TRBJ2-1, the complete variable domain reads DGGITQSPKYLFRKEGQNVTLSCEQNLNHDAMYWYRQDPGQGLRLIYYSQIVNDFQKGDIAEGYSVSREKKESFPLTVTSAQKNPTAFYLCASSIGPANEQFFGPGTRLTVL.

The chain employs TRBV16 and TRBJ2-7; no clear D gene. The CDR3 is 13 amino acids. V was clipped by 3 bases and J by 2 bases, with 8 bases between them. Looked up from germline, CDR1 is KGHSY and CDR2 is FQNENV. CDR3 residues: CASSHRGAYEQYF. The CDR3 DNA is TGTGCCAGCAGCCACCGAGGTGCCTACGAGCAGTACTTC.

This chain connects TRBV19 to TRBJ2-7; 8 nucleotides line up with TRBD1. After removal of 4 bases from V and 9 bases from J, the junction contained 11 bases not matched to a gene. The CDR3 has 14 residues. Germline values: CDR1 LNHDA, CDR2 SQIVND (reference sequence). CDR3 nucleotide sequence: TGTGCCAGTAGTACCGGGACAGGAGTTACGGGGCAGTACTTC. Translated: CASSTGTGVTGQYF. The variable domain in full, with the rest retrieved from reference TRBV19 and TRBJ2-7, is DGGITQSPKYLFRKEGQNVTLSCEQNLNHDAMYWYRQDPGQGLRLIYYSQIVNDFQKGDIAEGYSVSREKKESFPLTVTSAQKNPTAFYLCASSTGTGVTGQYFGPGTRLTVT.

This chain joins TRBV28 and TRBJ1-2; 10 nucleotides line up with TRBD1. This CDR3 comprises 16 residues. Germline loops: CDR1 MDHEN, CDR2 SYDVKM. V lost 2 bases to trimming and J lost 2 bases; unmatched junction nucleotides: 5. CDR3 protein: CASSLSRDRGNYGYTF. CDR3 nucleotides: TGTGCCAGCAGTTTAAGCCGGGACAGGGGCAACTATGGCTACACCTTC.

The genes are TRBV9 and TRBJ1-1; weak D call: TRBD1 (6 bases). Germline CDR1 reads SGDLS; CDR2 reads YYNGEE. V was cut by 6 bases and J by 0 bases, with 12 bases left in between. The CDR3 runs to 14 residues. CDR3 nucleotides: TGTGCCAGCACCACAGGGCTCATGAACACTGAAGCTTTCTTT. It translates to CASTTGLMNTEAFF.

The J gene is TRBJ2-1, the V gene TRBV27, with D perhaps given as TRBD1 or TRBD2 (6 bases each). The germline V gene has CDR1 MNHEY and CDR2 SMNVEV (reference sequence). The V end was cut by 10 bases, the J end by 6 bases, with 25 bases between. This CDR3 is built from 16 residues. CDR3 coding DNA: TGTGCCACTCTGGGGGGCCCCGGTGGGTCGTCCAATGAGCAGTTCTTC. Translation gives CATLGGPGGSSNEQFF.

The gene calls are TRBV6-1 and TRBJ2-7; perhaps D is TRBD1 or TRBD2 (5 bases each). Deletions cut 7 bases from V and 2 bases from J, with 18 bases between. This CDR3 has 15 residues. Germline V gene data show CDR1 as MNHNS and CDR2 as SASEGT. The DNA for the CDR3 is TGTGCCAGCAATGAGGGACGGAACCCAACCTACGAGCAGTACTTC. It codes for CASNEGRNPTYEQYF.

This clone was detected once. Here the CDR3 reads CASRQGANNQPQHF. CDR3 nucleotides: TGTGCCAGCCGTCAGGGAGCGAACAATCAGCCCCAGCATTTT. This sequence joins TRBV6-5 and TRBJ1-5; TRBD1 is a possible D gene (5 bases). The CDR3 sequence is 14 residues long. CDR1 and CDR2 from the germline V gene are MNHEY and SVGAGI. Trimming shortened V by 8 bases and J by 3 bases, and 14 bases separated the two germline ends.

V usage is TRBV28 and J usage is TRBJ2-5; TRBD1 matches 9 bases. This CDR3 is 14 amino acids long. Germline V CDR1 and CDR2: MDHEN, SYDVKM. The J segment lost 4 bases and the V segment lost 6 bases, leaving 6 bases of the junction unmatched. CDR3: CASSHRGPGETQYF. For the CDR3, the DNA is TGTGCCAGCAGCCACAGGGGGCCGGGAGAGACCCAGTACTTC.

The chain recombines TRBV7-9 with TRBJ2-5, with D maybe TRBD2 (6 bases). Trimming cost V 0 bases and J 5 bases, with 16 bases left between them. Germline CDR1 SEHNR, CDR2 FQNEAQ (reference sequence). CDR3 size: 16 residues. CDR3 region: CASSLARRGLGETQYF. CDR3 coding DNA: TGTGCCAGCAGCTTAGCGCGGAGGGGACTGGGGGAGACCCAGTACTTC.

The rearrangement uses TRBV5-6 and TRBJ1-2, with 7 bases matching TRBD1. There are 14 residues in the CDR3. The germline gives CDR1 SGHDT, CDR2 YYEEEE. V lost 5 bases, J lost 5 bases, and 9 bases stayed unmatched. This chain's CDR3 is CASRYTGQPYGYTF. The CDR3 bases are TGTGCCAGCAGATATACGGGACAGCCATATGGCTACACCTTC.

This clone was observed once. The V call is TRBV19, the J call TRBJ1-1; 7 bases align to TRBD1. This CDR3 is 15 amino acids long. V lost 5 bases and J lost 1; bases outside the gene matches: 7. Germline CDR1 and CDR2: LNHDA and SQIVND (reference sequence). The CDR3 DNA follows: TGTGCCAGTAGTCCGAGACAGGGAGCGAACACTGAAGCTTTCTTT. This translates into CASSPRQGANTEAFF.